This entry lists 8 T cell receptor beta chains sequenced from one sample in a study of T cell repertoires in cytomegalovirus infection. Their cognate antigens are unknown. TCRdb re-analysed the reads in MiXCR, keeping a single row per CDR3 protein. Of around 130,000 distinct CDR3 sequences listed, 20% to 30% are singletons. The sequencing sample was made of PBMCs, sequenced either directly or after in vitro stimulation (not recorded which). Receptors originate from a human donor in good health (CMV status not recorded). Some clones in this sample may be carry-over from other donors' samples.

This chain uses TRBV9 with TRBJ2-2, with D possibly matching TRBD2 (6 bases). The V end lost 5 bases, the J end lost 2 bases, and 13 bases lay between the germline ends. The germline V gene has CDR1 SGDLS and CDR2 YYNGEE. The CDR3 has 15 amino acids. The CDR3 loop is CASSRDLSNTGELFF. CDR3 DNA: TGTGCCAGCAGTCGGGACTTATCAAACACCGGGGAGCTGTTTTTT.

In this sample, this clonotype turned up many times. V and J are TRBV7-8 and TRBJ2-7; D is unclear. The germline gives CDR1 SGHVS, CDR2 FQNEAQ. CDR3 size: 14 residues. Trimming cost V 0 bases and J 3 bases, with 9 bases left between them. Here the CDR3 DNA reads TGTGCCAGCAGCTTAGCTTCTAGAAACTACGAGCAGTACGTC. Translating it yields CASSLASRNYEQYV.

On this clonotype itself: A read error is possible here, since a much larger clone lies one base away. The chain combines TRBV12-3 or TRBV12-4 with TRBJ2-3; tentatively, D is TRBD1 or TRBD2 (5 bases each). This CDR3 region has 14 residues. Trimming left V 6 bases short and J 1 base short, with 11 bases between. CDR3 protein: CASSIMGGTDTQYF. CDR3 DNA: TGTGCCAGCAGCATCATGGGGGGCACAGATACGCAGTATTTT.

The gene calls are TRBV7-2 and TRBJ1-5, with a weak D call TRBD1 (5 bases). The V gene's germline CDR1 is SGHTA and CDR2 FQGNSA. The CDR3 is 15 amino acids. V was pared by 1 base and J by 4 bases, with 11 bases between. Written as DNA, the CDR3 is TGTGCCAGCAGCTTAGGAGGGGCCCCTAATCAGCCCCAGCATTTT. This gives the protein CASSLGGAPNQPQHF.

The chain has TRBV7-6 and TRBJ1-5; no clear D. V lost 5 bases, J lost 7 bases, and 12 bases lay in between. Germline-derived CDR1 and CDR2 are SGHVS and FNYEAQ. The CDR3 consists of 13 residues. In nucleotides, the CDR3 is TGTGCCAGCAGCCCGGGAGGTTACCAGCCCCAGCATTTT. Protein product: CASSPGGYQPQHF.

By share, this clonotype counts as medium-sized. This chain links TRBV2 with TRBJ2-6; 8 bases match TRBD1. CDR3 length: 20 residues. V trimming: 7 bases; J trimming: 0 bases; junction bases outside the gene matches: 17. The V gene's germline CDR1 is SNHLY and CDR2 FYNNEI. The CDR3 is CASNLPTGAERYSGANVLTF. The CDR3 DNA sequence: TGTGCCAGCAATTTGCCGACAGGGGCCGAACGGTACTCTGGGGCCAACGTCCTGACTTTC.

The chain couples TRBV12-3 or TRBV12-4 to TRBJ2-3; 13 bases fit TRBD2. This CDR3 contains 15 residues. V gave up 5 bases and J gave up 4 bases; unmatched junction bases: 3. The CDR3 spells CASSRTSGSADTQYF. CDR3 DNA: TGTGCCAGCAGTCGGACTAGCGGGAGTGCAGATACGCAGTATTTT.

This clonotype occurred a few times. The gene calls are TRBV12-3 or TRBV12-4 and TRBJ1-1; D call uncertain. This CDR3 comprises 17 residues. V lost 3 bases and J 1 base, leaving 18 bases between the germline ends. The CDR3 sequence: CASSFSLLGRKNTEAFF. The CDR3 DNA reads TGTGCCAGCAGTTTTTCGCTGTTGGGTCGGAAGAACACTGAAGCTTTCTTT.